This T cell receptor beta chain comes out of a study of CD8+ T cells in alopecia areata. Study-level results: Amid tofacitinib therapy, many expanded lesional clones stayed present in scalp and blood. Compared with normal scalp, lesional scalp had higher clonality and more expanded CD8+ clones.

Of note for this clone: As yet, its antigen is unknown.

Documented treatment: oral pan-JAK inhibitor, 5-10 mg twice daily. Using a FACSAria, the CD4+ and CD8+ T cells were sorted from the PBMCs. cDNA prepared by RNA extraction and subsequent reverse transcription served as the template for sequencing. This table comes from immunoSEQ multiplex PCR, and its TCRdb copy is limited to in-frame clones, with some not included. The sample carries 150,000 to 200,000 clones, roughly 60% recorded once. Trimming shortened V by 3 bases and J by 6 bases, and 15 bases separated the two germline ends. Germline loops: CDR1 LNHNV, CDR2 YYDKDF (reference sequence). CDR3 size: 14 residues.

The sample in question was CD4+ T cells sorted from blood, obtained at week 24, from a patient treated with tofacitinib. The source is a human donor with alopecia areata. The rearrangement links TRBV15 to TRBJ2-7; D possibly corresponds to TRBD1 (6 bases). The CDR3 DNA sequence: TGTGCCACCAGCAGGACCGGTGGGGGCTCCGAGCAGTACTTC. Translated: CATSRTGGGSEQYF.